This T cell receptor (beta chain) came from a study of shared clonotypes between healthy human individuals. From germline, CDR1 is SNHLY and CDR2 FYNNEI. The J segment lost 6 bases and the V segment lost 4 bases, leaving 5 bases of the junction unmatched. The CDR3 runs to 14 residues. Researchers divided each subset's genomic DNA evenly across several immunoSEQ plates. Sorted-subset replicate PCRs used 150 to 250 ng of genomic DNA. This amount corresponded to 33,000 or so T cell genomes. The protocol was immunoSEQ multiplex PCR, while the TCRdb copy is restricted to in-frame clones and leaves out a portion. Among about 680,000 clones, around 92% were seen once, and the ten largest hold 24%. Terminally differentiated effector memory CD45RA+ cells were excluded by CCR7 positive selection of CD45RO-negative cells.

The V and J genes are TRBV2 and TRBJ2-3, with 9 positions matching TRBD1. The origin of this receptor is a man between 25 and 39 years old in good health. Sequencing was carried out using naive CD8+ T cells sorted from blood. The CDR3 is CASSGGQGADTQYF. CDR3 in DNA: TGTGCCAGCAGTGGGGGACAGGGTGCTGATACGCAGTATTTT.